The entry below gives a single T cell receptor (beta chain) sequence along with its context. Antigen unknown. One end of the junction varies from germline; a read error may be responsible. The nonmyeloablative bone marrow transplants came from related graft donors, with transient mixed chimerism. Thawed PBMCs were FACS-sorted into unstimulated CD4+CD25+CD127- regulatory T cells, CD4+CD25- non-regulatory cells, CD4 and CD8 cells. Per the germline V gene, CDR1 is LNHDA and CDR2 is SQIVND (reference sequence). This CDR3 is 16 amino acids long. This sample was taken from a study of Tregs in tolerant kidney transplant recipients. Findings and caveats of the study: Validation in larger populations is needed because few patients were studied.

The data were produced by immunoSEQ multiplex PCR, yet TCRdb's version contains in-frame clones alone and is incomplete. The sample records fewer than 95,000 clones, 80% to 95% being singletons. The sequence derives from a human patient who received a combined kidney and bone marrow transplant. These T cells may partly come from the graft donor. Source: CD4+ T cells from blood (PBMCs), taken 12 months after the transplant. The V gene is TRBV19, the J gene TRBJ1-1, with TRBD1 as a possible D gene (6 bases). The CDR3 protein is CASSVEPGARNTEAFF. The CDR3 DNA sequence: TGTGCCAGTAGTGTAGAACCAGGGGCGAGGAACACTGAAGCTTTCTTT.